These T cell receptor beta chains were read from a single sample in a study of blood T cells in healthy people across ages. A single record per CDR3 protein comes from TCRdb applying MiXCR to the 5' RACE reads. The sample contains about 640,000 distinct CDR3 sequences, roughly 50% of which appear only once. The sample comprised blood. Receptors originate from a man aged 60-69 years in good health. The CDR3 runs from the conserved cysteine through the conserved F or W. D genes are given only for firm matches. Some rows mark clone size as missing; the rest say once, few, many or name a class of expanded clone.

j_call | v_call | d_call | clone_size | cdr3_aa | cdr3_nt
TRBJ2-7 | TRBV21-1 | NA | NA | CASTLTGARTYEQYF | TGTGCCAGCACCCTAACCGGGGCAAGAACCTACGAGCAGTACTTC
TRBJ2-3 | TRBV6-5 | NA | few | CASSYSIQWYAQYF | TGTGCCAGCAGTTACTCGATCCAGTGGTATGCGCAGTATTTT
TRBJ1-2 | TRBV4-1 | NA | NA | CASSPSLIGYGYTF | TGCGCCAGCAGCCCGTCCTTGATCGGCTATGGCTACACCTTC
TRBJ2-7 | TRBV12-5 | TRBD1 | NA | CASGLGDRSSYEQYF | TGTGCTAGTGGTTTGGGGGACAGGAGCTCCTACGAGCAGTACTTC
TRBJ2-7 | TRBV20-1 | TRBD2 | NA | CSARDSGALYEQYF | TGCAGTGCTAGAGACAGCGGGGCCCTCTACGAGCAGTACTTC
TRBJ1-1 | TRBV6-5 | NA | NA | CASRLRGNTEAFF | TGTGCCAGCAGACTCAGGGGGAACACTGAAGCTTTCTTT
TRBJ1-6 | TRBV20-1 | NA | few | CSARDFGQDSPLHF | TGCAGTGCTAGAGATTTTGGGCAGGATTCACCCCTCCACTTT
TRBJ1-1 | TRBV4-1 | TRBD1 | NA | CASSQDLNRGLFNTEAFF | TGCGCCAGCAGCCAAGATCTGAACAGGGGGTTATTTAACACTGAAGCTTTCTTT
TRBJ1-4 | TRBV6-1 | TRBD1 | NA | CASSEPGQANEKLFF | TGTGCCAGCAGTGAGCCGGGACAGGCTAATGAAAAACTGTTTTTT
TRBJ2-7 | TRBV2 | TRBD1 | NA | CASSVDRGGYEQYF | TGTGCCAGCAGTGTTGACAGGGGGGGTTACGAGCAGTACTTC
TRBJ2-5 | TRBV29-1 | TRBD2 | NA | CSATGLAGQETQYF | TGCAGCGCCACGGGACTAGCGGGGCAAGAGACCCAGTACTTC
TRBJ2-5 | TRBV3-1 | TRBD2 | NA | CASSPLAVYQETQYF | TGTGCCAGCAGCCCACTAGCGGTGTACCAAGAGACCCAGTACTTC
TRBJ2-5 | TRBV28 | NA | NA | CASTENVAGQETQYF | TGTGCCAGCACCGAAAATGTAGCAGGGCAAGAGACCCAGTACTTC
TRBJ2-5 | TRBV20-1 | TRBD2 | NA | CSALAGEQETQYF | TGCAGTGCTCTGGCGGGGGAGCAAGAGACCCAGTACTTC
TRBJ2-2 | TRBV7-2 | NA | NA | CASSLARSGELFF | TGTGCCAGCAGCTTAGCGCGATCCGGGGAGCTGTTTTTT
TRBJ1-5 | TRBV5-6 | TRBD1 | NA | CASSRDRGGQPRHF | TGTGCCAGCAGCAGAGACAGGGGAGGTCAGCCCCGGCATTTT
TRBJ1-4 | TRBV18 | NA | NA | CASSPRTTIATNEKLFF | TGTGCCAGCTCACCAAGGACAACGATTGCAACTAATGAAAAACTGTTTTTT
TRBJ1-2 | TRBV28 | NA | NA | CASSSLGYGYTF | TGTGCCAGCAGTTCTTTGGGCTATGGCTACACCTTC
TRBJ1-6 | TRBV3-1 | NA | few | CASSPSLPSPLHF | TGTGCCAGCAGCCCAAGTCTTCCTTCACCCCTCCACTTT
TRBJ2-5 | TRBV20-1 | NA | NA | CSALGLPQETQYF | TGCAGTGCACTGGGGCTACCCCAAGAGACCCAGTACTTC
TRBJ1-1 | TRBV20-1 | TRBD1 | NA | CSARTGGYTEAFF | TGCAGTGCTAGGACAGGGGGCTACACTGAAGCTTTCTTT
TRBJ2-5 | TRBV7-9 | NA | many | CASSYWGGETQYF | TGTGCCAGCAGCTATTGGGGCGGAGAGACCCAGTACTTC
TRBJ2-7 | TRBV19 | TRBD1 | once | CASSIAGGSYEQYF | TGTGCCAGTAGTATCGCAGGGGGCTCCTACGAGCAGTACTTC
TRBJ2-6 | TRBV18 | NA | NA | CASSPRESSGANVLTF | TGTGCCAGCTCACCACGTGAGAGCTCTGGGGCCAACGTCCTGACTTTC
TRBJ1-4 | TRBV20-1 | NA | many | CSATGPATNEKLFF | TGCAGTGCTACCGGGCCGGCAACTAATGAAAAACTGTTTTTT
TRBJ2-1 | TRBV29-1 | TRBD1 | NA | CSVAGTGSGSNEQFF | TGCAGCGTTGCAGGGACAGGGTCAGGGTCCAATGAGCAGTTCTTC
TRBJ2-6 | TRBV18 | NA | NA | CASSRGQYSGANVLTF | TGTGCCAGCTCCCGGGGACAATACTCTGGGGCCAACGTCCTGACTTTC
TRBJ2-3 | TRBV10-3 | TRBD2 | NA | CAISEGLAGITDTQYF | TGTGCCATCAGTGAAGGACTAGCGGGGATCACAGATACGCAGTATTTT
TRBJ2-1 | TRBV5-1 | TRBD1 | many | CASSPTGGNEQFF | TGCGCCAGCAGCCCGACAGGGGGCAATGAGCAGTTCTTC
TRBJ1-5 | TRBV20-1 | NA | few | CSASSGGGGNQPQHF | TGCAGTGCTAGCTCGGGGGGTGGAGGCAATCAGCCCCAGCATTTT
TRBJ2-5 | TRBV20-1 | NA | NA | CSARVPAEYQETQYF | TGCAGTGCTAGAGTTCCAGCCGAGTACCAAGAGACCCAGTACTTC
TRBJ2-1 | TRBV6-4 | NA | few | CASSVEGGSYNEQFF | TGTGCCAGCAGTGTCGAAGGGGGATCCTACAATGAGCAGTTCTTC
TRBJ2-7 | TRBV29-1 | TRBD1 | NA | CSVGGKGQNLGEQYF | TGCAGCGTTGGGGGAAAGGGACAGAACCTGGGAGAGCAGTACTTC
TRBJ2-5 | TRBV20-1 | TRBD2 | NA | CSASQGGTRSETQYF | TGCAGTGCTTCCCAGGGAGGGACTAGATCTGAGACCCAGTACTTC
TRBJ2-7 | TRBV13 | NA | NA | CASSLGPGLNEQYF | TGTGCCAGCAGCTTAGGGCCCGGACTGAATGAGCAGTACTTC
TRBJ1-6 | TRBV7-2 | NA | few | CASSPQGPQDSPLHF | TGTGCCAGCAGCCCGCAGGGTCCCCAGGATTCACCCCTCCACTTT